Following are 20 T cell receptor beta chains from one sample sequenced in a study of T-cell memory formation after mild COVID-19. TCRdb itself ran the 5' RACE reads through MiXCR, one entry per CDR3 protein. Of 100,000 or so distinct CDR3 sequences in the sample, 8.5% to 14% were seen once. Sequenced input: PBMCs or a T cell subset sorted from them (not recorded which). Receptors originate from a young man who had mild COVID-19 (a few samples of this study predate the infection). Cell type and time point are not known.

This chain links TRBV5-5 with TRBJ1-5; 10 nucleotides line up with TRBD1. The V gene end was trimmed by 4 bases and the J gene end by 7 bases; junction bases not matched to a gene: 11. The CDR3 loop spans 16 amino acids. The germline V gene has CDR1 SGHKS and CDR2 YYEKEE (reference sequence). As DNA, the CDR3 is TGTGCCAGCAGCCCGGAGACAGGGGGCGCGGGGCAGCCCCAGCATTTT. It yields the protein CASSPETGGAGQPQHF.

This clonotype was observed a handful of times. V usage is TRBV4-3 and J usage is TRBJ2-2; 10 bases are a match to TRBD2. The CDR3 runs to 18 residues. Germline V lookup: CDR1 LGHNA, CDR2 YSLEER. V lost 0 bases to trimming and J lost 4 bases; unmatched junction nucleotides: 8. Written as DNA, the CDR3 is TGCGCCAGCAGCCAAGAGTACAGGACTAGCGGCCTCACCGGGGAGCTGTTTTTT. This gives the protein CASSQEYRTSGLTGELFF.

This clonotype was found a few times. The chain couples TRBV11-1 to TRBJ2-2; possible D gene TRBD2, 5 bases. Germline V lookup: CDR1 SGHAT, CDR2 FQDESV (reference sequence). The CDR3 totals 15 residues. V lost 1 base to trimming and J lost 5 bases, with 11 bases between them. The CDR3 DNA follows: TGTGCCAGCAGCTTAGACGGGGTCGGTACCGGGGAGCTGTTTTTT. It is translated as CASSLDGVGTGELFF.

This clonotype was observed a handful of times. CDR3 DNA: TGCAGCGTGGGACAGGGGACAGATACGCAGTATTTT. The encoded protein is CSVGQGTDTQYF. V usage is TRBV29-1 and J usage is TRBJ2-3, with 10 bases fitting TRBD1. Unmatched junction bases numbered 0, after V lost 6 bases and J lost 3 bases. The CDR3 extends over 12 amino acids. CDR1 and CDR2 (germline): SQVTM, ANQGSEA.

This clonotype was seen more than once but under ten times. The V and J genes are TRBV9 and TRBJ2-2, with 7 positions matching TRBD1. The trim removed 3 bases at V and 5 bases at J, leaving 7 bases unmatched. The CDR3 loop spans 15 amino acids. The germline V gene has CDR1 SGDLS and CDR2 YYNGEE. The CDR3 DNA reads TGTGCCAGCAGCGGATGGGACAGACCGACCGGGGAGCTGTTTTTT. Amino acid sequence: CASSGWDRPTGELFF. Full variable domain (rest looked up from reference TRBV9 and TRBJ2-2): DSGVTQTPKHLITATGQRVTLRCSPRSGDLSVYWYQQSLDQGLQFLIQYYNGEERAKGNILERFSAQQFPDLHSELNLSSLELGDSALYFCASSGWDRPTGELFFGEGSRLTVL.

The chain combines TRBV7-6 with TRBJ1-5, with TRBD1 as a possible D gene (6 bases). Per germline, CDR1 SGHVS and CDR2 FNYEAQ. The CDR3 totals 18 residues. Between the trimmed V and J ends, which lost 1 base and 0 bases, there was a span of 16 bases. This CDR3 is CASSLVAWGLYSNQPQHF. The DNA for the CDR3 is TGTGCCAGCAGCTTAGTAGCTTGGGGGCTATATAGCAATCAGCCCCAGCATTTT. The full variable domain, with the rest looked up from reference TRBV7-6 and TRBJ1-5, is GAGVSQSPRYKVTKRGQDVALRCDPISGHVSLYWYRQALGQGPEFLTYFNYEAQQDKSGLPNDRFSAERPEGSISTLTIQRTEQRDSAMYRCASSLVAWGLYSNQPQHFGDGTRLSIL.

V usage is TRBV23-1 and J usage is TRBJ1-6; tentative D call: TRBD1 (6 bases). TRBV23-1 is annotated as an ORF whose role is uncertain. Between the trimmed V and J ends, which lost 0 bases and 10 bases, there was a span of 13 bases. The CDR3 extends over 15 amino acids. This chain's CDR3 is CASSQSGQQSSPLHF. The CDR3 nucleotides are TGCGCCAGCAGTCAATCAGGACAGCAAAGCTCACCCCTCCACTTT.

CDR3 in amino acids: CSVEDGSGASYEQYF. In DNA form, the CDR3 reads TGCAGCGTTGAAGATGGGAGCGGGGCCTCCTACGAGCAGTACTTC. The chain has TRBV29-1 and TRBJ2-7, with TRBD2 matching 7 bases. V lost 0 bases and J lost 0; bases outside the gene matches: 5. The CDR3 spans 15 residues. In germline, CDR1 is SQVTM, CDR2 ANQGSEA.

The chain joins TRBV20-1 to TRBJ1-1; D gene uncertain. Germline CDR1 reads DFQATT; CDR2 reads SNEGSKA (reference sequence). The CDR3 is 11 residues long. The CDR3 DNA reads as TGCAGGGGAAAGGTGAACACTGAAGCTTTCTTT. It codes for CRGKVNTEAFF.

This clonotype was seen only a few times. The chain employs TRBV15 and TRBJ1-2; D is unresolved. Germline CDR1 and CDR2: LNHNV and YYDKDF (reference sequence). Trimming removed 3 bases at V and 9 bases at J, with 14 bases between. The CDR3 spans 13 residues. The CDR3 here is CATSSSPASSYTF. For the CDR3, the DNA is TGTGCCACCAGCAGTTCTCCCGCGTCGAGCTACACCTTC.

The genes are TRBV24-1 and TRBJ2-1, with D perhaps TRBD2 (7 bases). The germline V gene encodes CDR1 KGHDR and CDR2 SFDVKD. V gave up 7 bases and J gave up 2 bases, with 17 bases separating them. The CDR3 runs 16 residues. As DNA, the CDR3 is TGTGCCACCAGAGTGGACGCGGGGGACACCTACAATGAGCAGTTCTTC. It is translated as CATRVDAGDTYNEQFF.

The chain uses TRBV14 and TRBJ2-3; D remains unclear. The V end lost 2 bases, the J end lost 2 bases, and 8 bases lay between the germline ends. This CDR3 region has 14 residues. Germline CDR1 reads SGHDN; CDR2 reads FVKESK. DNA of the CDR3: TGTGCCAGCAGCCAAACACTGCCCACAGATACGCAGTATTTT. It yields the protein CASSQTLPTDTQYF.

This clonotype has a handful of counts. The chain uses TRBV6-2 or TRBV6-3 and TRBJ2-1; the match to TRBD2 covers 7 bases. J gave up 3 bases and V 8 bases, and 10 bases lay outside the gene matches. Germline lookup yields CDR1 MNHEY and CDR2 SVGEGT. The CDR3 sequence is 15 residues long. This chain's CDR3 is CASRPPGGNYNEQFF. The CDR3 DNA sequence: TGTGCCAGCCGTCCCCCGGGGGGTAACTACAATGAGCAGTTCTTC.

V and J are TRBV5-1 and TRBJ2-7; weak D call: TRBD1 (5 bases). Per the germline V gene, CDR1 is SGHRS and CDR2 is YFSETQ. The V and J ends lost 1 base and 4 bases respectively, with 21 bases between them. This CDR3 comprises 17 residues. Written as DNA, the CDR3 is TGCGCCAGCAGCTTGATTGCGACAGTGGAAGGGATTTACGAGCAGTACTTC. Translation gives CASSLIATVEGIYEQYF.

This chain uses TRBV6-2 or TRBV6-3 with TRBJ1-5, with TRBD1 as a possible D gene (6 bases). This CDR3 has 14 residues. V lost 2 bases, J lost 4 bases, and 9 bases lay in between. Per germline, CDR1 MNHEY and CDR2 SVGEGT. This chain's CDR3 is CASSYTGPNQPQHF. CDR3 in DNA: TGTGCCAGCAGTTACACAGGGCCAAATCAGCCCCAGCATTTT.

This clonotype was seen more than once but under ten times. J is TRBJ2-1 and V is TRBV4-1; D may be TRBD1 or TRBD2 (5 bases each). The CDR3 is 13 amino acids. The V end was cut by 4 bases, the J end by 8 bases, with 12 bases between. Germline V CDR1 and CDR2: MGHRA, YSYEKL. CDR3 residues: CASSLPQGDEQFF. CDR3 in DNA: TGCGCCAGCAGCCTACCTCAGGGAGATGAGCAGTTCTTC.

V usage is TRBV7-6 and J usage is TRBJ2-5; no firm D call. This CDR3 comprises 11 residues. Trimming left V 4 bases short and J 5 bases short, with 5 bases between. Per the germline V gene, CDR1 is SGHVS and CDR2 is FNYEAQ. The CDR3 loop reads CASSSLETQYF. The DNA of the CDR3 is TGTGCCAGCAGCTCGCTGGAGACCCAGTACTTC.

V usage is TRBV6-2 or TRBV6-3 and J usage is TRBJ2-7; D might be TRBD2 (6 bases). CDR1 is MNHEY and CDR2 is SVGEGT in the germline V gene. The CDR3 is 13 amino acids. Trimming took off 4 bases at V and 0 bases at J, with 7 bases between the two ends. The CDR3 loop is CASSWEVSYEQYV. The CDR3 DNA follows: TGTGCCAGCAGTTGGGAGGTCTCCTACGAGCAGTACGTC.

V and J are TRBV4-1 and TRBJ2-2, with 8 bases fitting TRBD1. CDR3 length: 16 residues. V lost 1 base, J lost 6 bases, and 7 bases stayed unmatched. From germline, CDR1 is MGHRA and CDR2 YSYEKL. CDR3 in amino acids: CASSQVRTGKAGELFF. CDR3 sequence (DNA): TGCGCCAGCAGCCAAGTTCGGACAGGGAAGGCCGGGGAGCTGTTTTTT.

The CDR3 region has the DNA TGTGCCAGCAGCCCTGTGACAGGAAACAATGAGCAGTTCTTC. This encodes CASSPVTGNNEQFF. The rearrangement joins TRBV5-4 to TRBJ2-1; a weak D match, TRBD1 (6 bases). This CDR3 has 14 amino acids. Trimming removed 4 bases at V and 5 bases at J, with 13 bases between. Germline V lookup: CDR1 SGHNT, CDR2 YYREEE (reference sequence).